This TCR beta chain is from a study of T cells in Graves' hyperthyroidism and ophthalmopathy. Study summary: The initial diagnosis was the point when peripheral blood was collected, ahead of any treatment.

Trimming left V 4 bases short and J 8 bases short, with 14 bases between. This CDR3 is built from 13 residues. The germline gives CDR1 SGHAT, CDR2 FQNNGV. Amplification yielded TCR beta CDR3 regions, with RNA transcripts as the source. TCR CDR3 underwent first-round RT-PCR with the HTBI primer set. Each CDR3 protein is one row after TCRdb ran MiXCR on the multiplex PCR reads. This sample has 650,000 to 700,000 distinct CDR3 sequences, with approximately 15% found just once. Study results and caveats: Most thyroid clonotypes with frequency above 0.001 were detected in blood. The model anticipated ophthalmopathy a median approximately 6.6 months pre-onset.

Clinical symptoms, serum thyroxine, TRAb, thyroid ultrasound and orbital computed tomography informed diagnoses. Notes on this clonotype: Its antigen is unidentified.

The clonotype originates from a man aged 50-60 years with Graves' hyperthyroidism. The chain couples TRBV11-2 to TRBJ1-1; possibly TRBD1 for D (5 bases). The source material was blood. The CDR3 spells CASSSRDPSEAFF. CDR3 DNA sequence: TGTGCCAGCAGCTCCCGGGACCCCTCAGAAGCTTTCTTT.